Reported below is one T cell receptor (beta chain). Germline V gene lookup returns CDR1 MNHEY and CDR2 SVGAGI. V gave up 6 bases and J gave up 8 bases, with 20 bases separating them. The CDR3 loop spans 15 amino acids. This sample was taken from a study of blood T cell repertoires in COVID-19. The wider study: Acute-phase and convalescent COVID-19 samples originated in the United States, Italy and Spain. PBMCs, B-cell-depleted T cells, or T cells were the source of the cDNA or gDNA that made up the material.

Authors' processing steps: For nucleated cells, counts were estimated from reference gene primer amplification. Produced via immunoSEQ multiplex PCR; TCRdb's table is partial and in-frame only. D and trimming come from the DNA, and the V and J calls and clone size come from that table. This table holds over 85,000 clones, around 87% found once. The chain links TRBV6-5 to TRBJ2-1; a weak D match, TRBD2 (7 bases). The source is a human donor in a cohort sampled during active COVID-19. Material for sequencing was peripheral blood. In nucleotides, the CDR3 is TGTGCCAGCAGGCGTTTAGGACTAGGGGGTTATGAGCAGTTCTTC. Protein: CASRRLGLGGYEQFF.